This TCR beta chain derives from a study of CD4 and CD8 cells across lung adenocarcinoma regions. The V end was cut by 1 base, the J end by 7 bases, with 8 bases between. From germline, CDR1 is SGHDN and CDR2 FVKESK. This CDR3 is 13 amino acids long. This clonotype was seen at least ten times. TCRdb re-analysed the PCR reads in MiXCR, keeping a single row per CDR3 protein. The sample lists about 19,000 distinct CDR3 sequences, roughly 46% seen once, with around 20% in the top ten. Localized lung adenocarcinoma, a non-small cell lung cancer, affected the donors. Sequencing was done on a sample of CD4+ T cells from the margin of a lung tumor. The sequence derives from a male donor with lung adenocarcinoma. The CD4 and CD8 labels of this study may be unreliable. The J gene is TRBJ1-5, the V gene TRBV14; D remains unclear. The CDR3 bases are TGTGCCAGCAGCCAAGGGAGGAGACAGCCCCAGCATTTT. Translation: CASSQGRRQPQHF.